These 25 T cell receptor beta chains were all obtained from the same sample, sequenced in a study of CD8 T cells in ankylosing spondylitis (dated by TCRdb to the late 2010s). Broad study findings and their caveats: A TCR beta motif made up of seven or eight highly homologous amino acid variants appeared to be characteristic of blood from ankylosing spondylitis patients.

The library came from 5' RACE. Sequenced using an Illumina HiSeq 2500. TCRdb reanalyzed the raw reads on its own, using fastp at Q25 for trimming and MiXCR for clone calling, and kept in-frame beta chains. Every entry covers one CDR3 protein and lists the most common genes and DNA from its rows. In all, the sample holds about 500,000 distinct CDR3 sequences, and roughly 5% of those were seen once. The ten most abundant clones make up under 4.5% of the sample. Their cognate antigens are unknown. Sequencing was done on a sample of blood, either unsorted or a sorted T cell fraction (not recorded which). The origin of the receptors is a male donor with ankylosing spondylitis.

This clonotype was seen repeatedly, ten times or more. The chain employs TRBV20-1 and TRBJ2-5; D tentatively reads TRBD1 or TRBD2 (5 bases each). The CDR3 covers 13 residues. In germline, CDR1 is DFQATT, CDR2 SNEGSKA (reference sequence). Trimming shortened V by 3 bases and J by 5 bases, and 13 bases separated the two germline ends. As DNA, the CDR3 is TGCAGTGCTAGTGGGGGTTGGGGTGAGACCCAGTACTTC. Protein sequence: CSASGGWGETQYF.

Ten or more counts support this clonotype. This chain links TRBV28 with TRBJ1-1, with D unclear. The germline CDR1 and CDR2 sequences are MDHEN and SYDVKM. Trimming stripped 3 bases from V and 1 base from J, with 9 bases between. The CDR3 has 14 amino acids. DNA for the CDR3: TGTGCCAGCAGTTTCATCGCGGGGAACACTGAAGCTTTCTTT. It specifies CASSFIAGNTEAFF.

This clonotype was observed many times. V is TRBV12-3 or TRBV12-4 and J is TRBJ1-4; 7 bases map to TRBD1. V dropped 5 bases and J dropped 13; count of bases not matched to a gene: 19. The CDR3 loop spans 16 amino acids. CDR3 DNA sequence: TGTGCCAGCAGTGGACAGGCCGGGTCATATCTTGGCGGACTGTTTTTT. Protein: CASSGQAGSYLGGLFF.

There are many counts of this clonotype. The chain combines TRBV4-2 with TRBJ2-7; TRBD1 or TRBD2 may be the D gene (6 bases each). The CDR3 is 19 amino acids. Trimming stripped 4 bases from V and 0 bases from J, with 25 bases between. CDR1 LGHNA and CDR2 YNFKEQ come from the germline V gene. The CDR3 region is CASSLSLVGASARSYEQYF. DNA of the CDR3: TGTGCCAGCAGCCTTTCCCTCGTGGGGGCTAGCGCACGCTCCTACGAGCAGTACTTC.

The sample holds many counts of this clonotype. The CDR3 spells CASSLPIAGEGVRYEQFF. The CDR3 DNA is TGTGCCAGCAGCCTGCCCATAGCGGGAGAAGGAGTCCGGTATGAGCAGTTCTTC. The rearrangement joins TRBV11-2 to TRBJ2-1, with 9 nucleotides matching TRBD2. CDR1 SGHAT and CDR2 FQNNGV come from the germline V gene. Trimming cost V 5 bases and J 8 bases; bases outside gene matches: 19. CDR3 length: 18 amino acids.

This clonotype occurred a few times. CDR3 DNA: TGCGCCAGCAGCTCCGCCCGGGCCCAGCTCACAGATACGCAGTATTTT. Encoded protein: CASSSARAQLTDTQYF. The chain has TRBV5-1 and TRBJ2-3, with unresolved D. V was trimmed by 3 bases and J by 2 bases, leaving 16 bases between them. This CDR3 spans 16 amino acids. CDR1 is SGHRS, CDR2 YFSETQ, per germline.

This clonotype showed up many times. The genes are TRBV4-1 and TRBJ1-2; 9 nucleotides align to TRBD1. V gave up 3 bases and J gave up 1 base; unmatched junction bases: 3. This CDR3 has 15 amino acids. Germline assignment: CDR1 MGHRA and CDR2 YSYEKL. CDR3 amino acids: CASSHPGQGNYGYTF. The CDR3 nucleotides read TGCGCCAGCAGCCATCCGGGACAGGGTAACTATGGCTACACCTTC.

This clonotype was seen repeatedly, ten times or more. V usage is TRBV7-9 and J usage is TRBJ1-1, with no clear D. Germline V CDR1 and CDR2: SEHNR, FQNEAQ (reference sequence). The CDR3 is made up of 16 amino acids. V was clipped by 4 bases and J by 2 bases, with 17 bases between them. CDR3 loop: CASSSAPPRINTEAFF. The CDR3 nucleotides are TGTGCCAGCAGCTCGGCTCCTCCGCGGATTAACACTGAAGCTTTCTTT. The whole variable domain, filled in from reference TRBV7-9 and TRBJ1-1, reads DTGVSQNPRHKITKRGQNVTFRCDPISEHNRLYWYRQTLGQGPEFLTYFQNEAQLEKSRLLSDRFSAERPKGSFSTLEIQRTEQGDSAMYLCASSSAPPRINTEAFFGQGTRLTVV.

This sequence joins TRBV5-1 and TRBJ2-5, with D tentatively TRBD1 (6 bases). Per the germline V gene, CDR1 is SGHRS and CDR2 is YFSETQ. V dropped 4 bases and J dropped 5 bases, with 18 bases sitting between them. This CDR3 comprises 15 residues. The DNA for the CDR3 is TGCGCCAGCAGCGCGTTGGACAGCTCTTGGGAGACCCAGTACTTC. Protein: CASSALDSSWETQYF.

This clonotype was recorded many times. The genes are TRBV4-3 and TRBJ1-2; D might be TRBD1 (5 bases). The V and J ends lost 5 bases and 2 bases respectively, with 15 bases between them. The V gene's germline CDR1 is LGHNA and CDR2 YSLEER. The CDR3 covers 15 residues. In DNA form, the CDR3 reads TGCGCCAGCAGCTCCCAGGGAGGGGCCAACTATGGCTACACCTTC. Translation gives CASSSQGGANYGYTF.

This clonotype was counted many times. The V call is TRBV5-1, the J call TRBJ2-7, with D perhaps matching TRBD2 (6 bases). Germline CDR1 is SGHRS and CDR2 is YFSETQ. The CDR3 runs to 14 residues. V lost 3 bases, J lost 5 bases, and 15 bases lay in between. DNA of the CDR3: TGCGCCAGCAGCTGGTACGGGAGAAAGGACGAGCAGTACTTC. It is translated as CASSWYGRKDEQYF. The full variable domain, in which reference TRBV5-1 and TRBJ2-7 provide the parts outside the CDR3, is KAGVTQTPRYLIKTRGQQVTLSCSPISGHRSVSWYQQTPGQGLQFLFEYFSETQRNKGNFPGRFSGRQFSNSRSEMNVSTLELGDSALYLCASSWYGRKDEQYFGPGTRLTVT.

This clonotype was recorded many times. V usage is TRBV20-1 and J usage is TRBJ2-7, with a tentative D call TRBD1 (5 bases). The CDR3 extends over 14 amino acids. The V end lost 0 bases, the J end lost 4 bases, and 13 bases lay between the germline ends. Germline CDR1 reads DFQATT; CDR2 reads SNEGSKA (reference sequence). The CDR3 nucleotides are TGCAGTGCTAGAGAGGCAGGGCGGCCGTACGAGCAGTACTTC. Amino acid sequence: CSAREAGRPYEQYF.

This clonotype came up many times. This chain connects TRBV20-1 to TRBJ2-5, with 8 bases matching TRBD1. Losses at the gene ends were 4 bases for V and 4 bases for J; bases not matched to a gene: 5. CDR1 and CDR2 from the germline V gene are DFQATT and SNEGSKA (reference sequence). The CDR3 is made up of 13 amino acids. Here the CDR3 DNA reads TGCAGTGCTAACCTACAGGGGGGAGAGACCCAGTACTTC. This gives the protein CSANLQGGETQYF.

Many counts were recorded for this clonotype. This chain links TRBV15 with TRBJ1-1; D is uncertain. V shed 0 bases and J shed 4 bases, with 15 bases lying between them. Germline V CDR1 and CDR2: LNHNV, YYDKDF (reference sequence). This CDR3 has 16 residues. In nucleotides, the CDR3 is TGTGCCACCAGCAGAGATGGTCCCGGGGATGGCACTGAAGCTTTCTTT. Translating it yields CATSRDGPGDGTEAFF.

The chain is built from TRBV20-1 and TRBJ2-7; 8 bases map to TRBD1. V gave up 6 bases and J gave up 3 bases; unmatched junction bases: 13. The germline gives CDR1 DFQATT, CDR2 SNEGSKA (reference sequence). This CDR3 has 15 residues. This chain's CDR3 is CSANPPDRVLYEQYF. The CDR3 coding sequence is TGCAGTGCCAACCCCCCGGACAGGGTCCTCTACGAGCAGTACTTC.

The V gene is TRBV30, the J gene TRBJ2-3; D is uncertain. This CDR3 contains 13 residues. Germline lookup yields CDR1 GTSNPN and CDR2 SVGIG (reference sequence). V lost 4 bases, J lost 6 bases, and 14 bases lay in between. In nucleotides, the CDR3 is TGTGCCTGGACAGGCGTATCCCGGGATACGCAGTATTTT. This codes for CAWTGVSRDTQYF.

The V gene is TRBV7-2, the J gene TRBJ2-3; no firm D call. V was pared by 4 bases and J by 4 bases, with 9 bases between. Germline CDR1 reads SGHTA; CDR2 reads FQGNSA. The CDR3 extends over 13 amino acids. The CDR3, as DNA: TGTGCCAGCAGCTGGAAATTTTCAGATACGCAGTATTTT. It encodes CASSWKFSDTQYF.

This clonotype was recorded a few times. The chain joins TRBV4-3 to TRBJ1-5, with 7 nucleotides matching TRBD1. Germline assignment: CDR1 LGHNA and CDR2 YSLEER. J lost 7 bases, V lost 3 bases, and 3 bases had no gene match. This CDR3 has 13 residues. For the CDR3, the DNA is TGCGCCAGCAGCCATGACAGGGAACAGCCCCAGCATTTT. Protein: CASSHDREQPQHF.

The rearrangement uses TRBV12-3 or TRBV12-4 and TRBJ1-1, with 10 bases aligning to TRBD1. The CDR3 runs 15 residues. Trimming removed 5 bases from V and 5 bases from J; junction bases left unmatched: 8. CDR3 sequence (DNA): TGTGCCAGCAGTACCAGACAGGGGGCGCGTACTGAAGCTTTCTTT. Amino acid sequence: CASSTRQGARTEAFF.

This clonotype was counted many times. The V and J genes are TRBV2 and TRBJ2-3; D may be TRBD1 (6 bases). Germline V gives CDR1 SNHLY, CDR2 FYNNEI. V was trimmed by 4 bases and J by 4 bases, leaving 9 bases between them. This CDR3 is 13 amino acids long. The CDR3 coding sequence is TGTGCCAGCAGTGCAGCAGGGGCAGATACGCAGTATTTT. Its protein product is CASSAAGADTQYF.

Many counts were recorded for this clonotype. Sequence at one end of the junction differs from germline and may be a read error. The gene calls are TRBV6-6 and TRBJ2-1, with 7 bases identical to TRBD1. The CDR3 has 12 residues. The germline V gene has CDR1 MNHNY and CDR2 SVGAGI (reference sequence). The CDR3 bases are TGTGCCAGCAGTTACCCAGACAGGGTTTGCCTCTTC. Protein: CASSYPDRVCLF.

This clonotype was counted at least ten times. This chain links TRBV13 with TRBJ1-6, with TRBD1 as a possible D gene (5 bases). V dropped 5 bases and J dropped 2 bases, with 7 bases sitting between them. The CDR3 runs to 14 residues. The germline gives CDR1 PRHDT, CDR2 FYEKMQ (reference sequence). DNA of the CDR3: TGTGCCAGCAGCCTGGGACCCTATAATTCACCCCTCCACTTT. Protein: CASSLGPYNSPLHF.

This clonotype came up many times. V gene TRBV12-3 or TRBV12-4 combines with J gene TRBJ2-3; D gene ambiguous. V was shortened by 7 bases and J by 0 bases, with 11 bases between the two germline ends. The CDR3 has 14 residues. In DNA, the CDR3 is TGTGCCAGCACTCCGTCAGGCAGCACAGATACGCAGTATTTT. This codes for CASTPSGSTDTQYF.

This clonotype was observed many times. The CDR3 is CASSPTGANEQFF. CDR3 sequence (DNA): TGTGCCAGCAGCCCGACAGGGGCCAATGAGCAGTTCTTC. The chain joins TRBV11-2 to TRBJ2-1; 8 positions agree with TRBD1. This CDR3 spans 13 amino acids. The V gene end was trimmed by 5 bases and the J gene end by 6 bases; junction bases not matched to a gene: 3. Germline V CDR1 and CDR2: SGHAT, FQNNGV.

Comments on this clonotype: A much bigger clone sits one base away, suggesting this may be a read error. The chain has TRBV6-1 and TRBJ2-7; 7 bases align to TRBD1. Unmatched junction bases numbered 10, after V lost 10 bases and J lost 1 base. This CDR3 has 14 amino acids. Germline V gene sequence: CDR1 MNHNS, CDR2 SASEGT. CDR3 sequence: CANRIGTASYEQYF. In DNA, the CDR3 is TGTGCCAACAGAATAGGGACAGCTTCCTACGAGCAGTACTTC.